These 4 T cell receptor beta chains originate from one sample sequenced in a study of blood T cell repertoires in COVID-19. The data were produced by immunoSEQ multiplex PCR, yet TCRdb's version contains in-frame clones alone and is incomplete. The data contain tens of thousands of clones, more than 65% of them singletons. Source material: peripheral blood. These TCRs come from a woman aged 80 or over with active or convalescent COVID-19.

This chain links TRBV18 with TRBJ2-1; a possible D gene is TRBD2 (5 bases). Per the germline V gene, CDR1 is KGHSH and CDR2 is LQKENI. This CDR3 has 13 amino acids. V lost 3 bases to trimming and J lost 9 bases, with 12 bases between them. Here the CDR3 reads CASSPSLTTEQFF. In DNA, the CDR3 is TGTGCCAGCTCACCTTCTTTGACTACTGAGCAGTTCTTC.

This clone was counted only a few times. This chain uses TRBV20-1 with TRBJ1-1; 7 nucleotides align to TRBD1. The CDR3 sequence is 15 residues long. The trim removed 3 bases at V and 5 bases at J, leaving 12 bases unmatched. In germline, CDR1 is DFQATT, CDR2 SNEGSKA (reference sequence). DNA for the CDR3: TGCAGTGCTAGTTTCAGCGATAGACAGGGTACTGAAGCTTTCTTT. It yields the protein CSASFSDRQGTEAFF.

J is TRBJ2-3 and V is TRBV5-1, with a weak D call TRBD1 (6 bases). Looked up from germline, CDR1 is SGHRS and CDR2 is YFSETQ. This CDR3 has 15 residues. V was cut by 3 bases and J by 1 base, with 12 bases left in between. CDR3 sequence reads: CASSSQGSGTDTQYF. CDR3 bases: TGCGCCAGCAGCTCACAGGGATCCGGCACAGATACGCAGTATTTT.

For the CDR3, the DNA is TGTGCCAGCAGTACCTCTAAGTGGGAGCAGTACTTC. Translating gives CASSTSKWEQYF. The V gene is TRBV6-2 or TRBV6-3, the J gene TRBJ2-7; D is undetermined. The CDR3 is made up of 12 amino acids. From germline, CDR1 is MNHEY and CDR2 SVGEGT. The V end lost 5 bases, the J end lost 7 bases, and 12 bases lay between the germline ends.